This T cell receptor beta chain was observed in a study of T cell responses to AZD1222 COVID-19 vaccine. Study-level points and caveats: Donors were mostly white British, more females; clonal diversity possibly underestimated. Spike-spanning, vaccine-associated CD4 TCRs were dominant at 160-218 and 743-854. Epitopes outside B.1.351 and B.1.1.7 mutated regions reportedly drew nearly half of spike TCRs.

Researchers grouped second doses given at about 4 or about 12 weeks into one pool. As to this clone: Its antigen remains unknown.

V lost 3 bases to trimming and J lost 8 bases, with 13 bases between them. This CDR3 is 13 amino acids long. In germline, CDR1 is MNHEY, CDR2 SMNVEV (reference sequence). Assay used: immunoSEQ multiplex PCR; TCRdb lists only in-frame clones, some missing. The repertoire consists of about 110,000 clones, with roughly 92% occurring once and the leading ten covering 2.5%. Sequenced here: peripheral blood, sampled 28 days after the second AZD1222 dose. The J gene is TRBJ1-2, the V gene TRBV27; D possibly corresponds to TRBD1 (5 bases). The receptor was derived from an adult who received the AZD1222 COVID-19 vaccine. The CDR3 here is CASSLWGVGGYTF. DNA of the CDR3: TGTGCCAGCAGTTTGTGGGGGGTTGGCGGCTACACCTTC.